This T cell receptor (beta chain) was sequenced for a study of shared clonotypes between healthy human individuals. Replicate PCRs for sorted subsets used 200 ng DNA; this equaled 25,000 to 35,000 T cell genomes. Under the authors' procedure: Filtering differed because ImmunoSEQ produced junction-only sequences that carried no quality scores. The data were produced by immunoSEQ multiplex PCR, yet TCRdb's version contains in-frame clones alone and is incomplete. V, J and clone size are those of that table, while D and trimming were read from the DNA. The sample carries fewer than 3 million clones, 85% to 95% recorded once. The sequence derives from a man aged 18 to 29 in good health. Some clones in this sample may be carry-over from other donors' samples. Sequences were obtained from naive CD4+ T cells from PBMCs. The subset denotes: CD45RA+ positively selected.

CDR3 DNA: TGTGCCATCTATGCGGGACAGGGCGGCAATGAGCAGTTCTTC. As protein: CAIYAGQGGNEQFF. The V and J genes are TRBV10-3 and TRBJ2-1; 9 bases agree with TRBD1. CDR3 length equals 14 residues. The germline V gene encodes CDR1 ENHRY and CDR2 SYGVKD. Unmatched junction bases numbered 8, after V lost 8 bases and J lost 6 bases.